What follows is one T cell receptor beta chain and its context. This CDR3 region has 16 residues. Germline-derived CDR1 and CDR2 are KGHDR and SFDVKD. V lost 3 bases and J lost 6, with 17 bases in between. TCRdb processed the 5' RACE reads anew with MiXCR; each CDR3 protein has one entry. The table records about 320,000 distinct CDR3 sequences, roughly 4.3% of them present only once. These data belong to a study of T cells after yellow fever vaccination. The genes are TRBV24-1 and TRBJ2-1; no reliable D call. The sequence was obtained from a man younger than 35 who received the YFV17D yellow fever vaccine. This sample comprised PBMCs, obtained 15 days after the yellow fever booster vaccination. The CDR3 here is CATSDPSWGRVNEQFF. The CDR3 region has the DNA TGTGCCACCAGTGATCCAAGTTGGGGTCGAGTCAATGAGCAGTTCTTC.